This T cell receptor (beta chain) derives from a study of cytomegalovirus exposure and HLA in healthy donors (dated by TCRdb to 2017 to 2019). For context, the study as a whole: According to an earlier analysis of around 600 of the donors, roughly 180 million T cells yielded over 100 million unique TCR beta sequences and about 300 Gb of sequence data. An early release covering around 630 HLA-typed donors comprised about 300 gigabases of sequencing data and approximately 85 million unique TCR sequences. Of the approximately 400 genotyped donors, around 81% fell in the genetic ancestry cluster associated with self-reported Caucasian donors. The study was designed to test whether signatures of past pathogen exposure could be identified by cataloging public T cell receptors. The T cell repertoires of several hundred subjects were profiled by immunosequencing and related to cytomegalovirus serostatus. A separate validation cohort of over a hundred different subjects was used in addition to the roughly 640-subject first cohort. The study combined high-throughput TCR immunosequencing, statistical association of individual TCRs with disease status, and machine learning to predict cytomegalovirus infection status. A later analysis re-analyzed previously published TCR beta repertoires from several hundred donors and added high-resolution HLA genotyping to study TCR occurrence patterns. Rather than using new phenotypic data, the later analysis identified candidate immune exposures from TCR beta sequences and from how often those sequences occurred across donors. An earlier analysis of approximately 640 of the donors applied high-throughput TCR beta sequencing to assess whether each TCR beta V gene segment acted as functional or pseudogenic. Alongside the repertoire data, information on donor age, sex, ethnicity and CMV serostatus was compiled. A later genetic analysis used genome-wide SNP genotypes for about 55% of the 666 donors, treating that subset as a discovery cohort. All discovery cohort repertoires had been generated using a single sequencing platform. Both class I and class II loci were covered by HLA typing, at four-digit resolution. Typing coverage varied by locus: roughly 620-640 donors for A, B, C, DRB1 and DQB1; around 560 for DQA1; 600 to 610 for DPA1; roughly 450 for DPB1. Because of strong linkage in the cohort, 4 to 6 DR-DQ haplotypes were treated as single units for association and clustering. Across some 400 genotyped donors of the cohort, an average of about 240,000 unique TCR beta nucleotide sequences per donor were sequenced, and roughly a sixth of those sequences were non-productive. Overall study outcomes, separate from this receptor: Specific HLA alleles were associated with over 15,000 TCR beta sequences at a false discovery rate of 0.05 in a later analysis. Linkage disequilibrium might explain the correlated functional status among segregating V segments, but an unknown experimental factor could not be ruled out. CMV serostatus was the only immune exposure information available for the cohort. A later analysis found that HLA-associated TCR beta chains were more clonally expanded and had lower generation probabilities than equally common non-associated chains. In an earlier analysis of 500 to 650 of the donors, most TCR beta V segments appeared in productive rearrangements about 87% or about 30% of the time, broadly matching IMGT annotations. The cohort was sequenced for TCR beta chains only, and without alpha or paired-chain data the features that could be detected were limited. In vitro tests confirmed that a few of the cytomegalovirus-associated TCR beta chains recognize cytomegalovirus antigens. Because some donors lacked HLA typing at each locus, the association tests relied only on the typed subset. The sequencing pipeline was judged likely to have produced a cluster of highly shared sequence variants as a technical artifact. Sequencing depth was assumed to be roughly uniform across donors in the presence/absence analyses, though that assumption may not hold. A further reported finding was that TCR beta sequences accurately predicted the HLA-A and HLA-B alleles for most subjects in the first cohort. Because counts were too low, seventeen rarely observed V segments, including chromosome 9 orphons, were excluded from the earlier analysis of 587 of the donors. It was suggested by the authors that the approach could potentially be generalized to other disease states and immunological phenotypes. Compared with the roughly 710-donor mean, donors in an Asian-associated ancestry cluster had fewer N-insertions in productive TCRs, according to a later genetic analysis. While some public TCRs were present in many individuals, most TCR sequences turned up only very rarely across donors. A total of fewer than 200 TCR beta chains were listed by the study as associated with cytomegalovirus. An association between a missense DCLRE1C variant and V-gene and J-gene trimming of TCR beta chains was found in a later genetic analysis and replicated in an independent cohort. A later analysis found that most CMV-associated TCR beta chains appeared HLA-restricted, with HLA associations seemingly driven largely by CMV exposure. According to a later analysis, parvovirus B19, influenza, CMV and Epstein-Barr virus appeared linked to several top co-occurrence clusters. The classifier was reported to diagnose cytomegalovirus status with high specificity and sensitivity in both the original cohort and the validation cohort. The 87-base-pair reads could not distinguish some IMGT-functional V segments, including TRBV6-2 and TRBV6-3, so those segments were excluded. According to a later analysis, TCR association rates differed among HLA loci, with DRB1 alleles showing the most associated TCRs and HLA-C alleles showing the fewest. When HLA alleles, especially DR and DQ, strongly co-occurred, attributing TCR associations to individual alleles was difficult.

The cohort consisted of some 670 healthy bone marrow donors. All cohort members were sampled while nominally healthy, although unrecorded immune exposures were likely present. The donor tested CMV seronegative and was one of the 352 seronegative cohort members. A peripheral blood sample was collected from each donor, and TCR beta sequencing was performed on peripheral blood mononuclear cells. The Qiagen DNeasy Blood Extraction Kit was used to extract genomic DNA from the blood cell samples. This clone was seen once. The antigen it binds to is not known. No qualities accompany the bases; no much larger clone lies one base away. Via the germline V gene (reference sequence), CDR1 is SGHNT and CDR2 YYREEE. V was cut back by 0 bases and J by 4 bases, leaving a gap of 15 bases between them. The cysteine opens and the phenylalanine closes a CDR3 of 16 amino acids. The CDR3 DNA has 48 bases and is translated from base 1.

Receptor libraries were prepared by the immunoSEQ multiplex PCR assay. The multiplex PCR relied on a mix of 60 forward primers for TCR Vbeta segments and 13 reverse primers for TCR Jbeta segments. A multiplex PCR assay on genomic DNA amplified the CDR3 region of rearranged TCR beta genes. The Illumina HiSeq System was used to sequence the amplified TCR beta libraries as 87-base-pair reads. For the original study's pipeline: Across the 666 repertoires, a later analysis counted 78 million or so unique TCR beta chains, approximately 10 million of which were shared by at least two donors. Raw reads were error-corrected and collapsed into unique sequences with a nearest-neighbor algorithm that merged closely related sequences to remove PCR and sequencing errors. CDR3 sequences were aligned to IMGT reference sequences to assign V, D and J gene segments. For a sequence to be retained, a match of at least six nucleotides was required to both a V gene segment and a J gene segment. Rearrangements were called productive when the CDR3 lacked stop codons and stayed in frame with V and J; all others were non-productive. CDR3 was defined by IMGT convention, running from the second conserved V-encoded cysteine to the conserved J-encoded phenylalanine. In an earlier analysis of more than 550 of the donors, sequences lacking an unambiguous match to a single V gene segment were excluded. An earlier analysis of 587 of the donors classified V segments as functional when productive rearrangements were above 56.7% and as segregating when the standard deviation between donors was above 5%. To diagnose cytomegalovirus status from the catalog of TCR beta chain sequences, a statistical classification framework was built. A later analysis assigned V and J genes by comparing TCR nucleotide sequences with IMGT/GENE-DB human TR gene sequences. In a later analysis, CDR3 sequences and most-parsimonious VDJ recombination scenarios were assigned using the TCRdist pipeline. In a later analysis, every TCR beta chain was defined by the combination of its CDR3 amino acid sequence and its V-gene family, and reads without a unique V-gene family were dropped. A later analysis removed roughly 590 highly shared, low-generation-probability nucleotide sequences to deal with suspected cross-contamination and a sequencing artifact. In a later analysis, a clonal expansion index was calculated for each public chain from normalized within-repertoire ranks of inferred template counts. A later analysis computed generation probabilities with a VDJ recombination model fitted to out-of-frame rearrangements, and checked the results against IGoR. In a later analysis, hypergeometric tests were used to score TCR-TCR, TCR-HLA and TCR-CMV co-occurrence, with a repertoire-size bias correction applied to TCR pairs. False discovery rates were estimated in a later analysis by permuting HLA or CMV assignments 20 times. In a later analysis, co-occurring TCRs were grouped with DBSCAN, and TCRdist sequence similarity was added when clustering was performed within HLA-allele-positive subsets. Repertoires with fewer than 30,000 or more than 120,000 public chains were left out of co-occurrence clustering, as were about 5 repertoires with anomalous nucleotide sharing. Imported from immuneACCESS, the table was reduced by TCRdb to in-frame sequences with V and J called. These copies leave out some clones; in studies compared against another copy, an unresolved V gene accounts for under half, and the cause of the remainder is not known. The D gene and trimming were derived from the DNA, and the V and J assignments and clone size from that table. The sample table holds 75,000 to 95,000 clones, of which more than 60% were seen once. The ten largest clones add up to 3.9% of the sample.

This chain joins TRBV5-4 to TRBJ2-3, with the D gene not confidently named. This receptor was obtained from a young man in good health and CMV-seronegative. Sequencing input: PBMCs. The DNA sequence is given as TGTGCCAGCAGCTTGGCCGTGACGCGCGGCTCAGATACGCAGTATTTT. Protein translation: CASSLAVTRGSDTQYF.